These 29 T cell receptor beta chains came from one sample sequenced in a study of human T cells and chemical hapten exposure. Time point of the sample: patch test 1, 2 weeks after DPC sensitization. Treatment noted: therapeutic diphenylcyclopropenone sensitization with weekly scalp DPC. TCRdb used MiXCR to reprocess the RACE reads, holding one entry per CDR3 protein. The sample shows about 99,000 distinct CDR3 sequences, roughly 12% of them seen only once. This material consisted of whole blood, taken in connection with sensitization to the hapten diphenylcyclopropenone (DPC). The receptors originated from a woman between 40 and 55 years old with alopecia areata. Some clones in this sample may be carry-over from other donors' samples.

CDR3 DNA: TGTGCCAGCAGCAAATCAGTGTCCAAAGAGACCCAGTACTTC. Translation: CASSKSVSKETQYF. The chain links TRBV7-9 to TRBJ2-5; D remains ambiguous. Germline CDR1 reads SEHNR; CDR2 reads FQNEAQ (reference sequence). The CDR3 loop spans 14 amino acids. V was shortened by 5 bases and J by 3 bases, with 13 bases between the two germline ends. Based on the CDR3 plus reference TRBV7-9 and TRBJ2-5, the full variable domain is DTGVSQNPRHKITKRGQNVTFRCDPISEHNRLYWYRQTLGQGPEFLTYFQNEAQLEKSRLLSDRFSAERPKGSFSTLEIQRTEQGDSAMYLCASSKSVSKETQYFGPGTRLLVL.

The chain couples TRBV5-1 to TRBJ2-3; TRBD1 matches at 7 bases. Trimming removed 4 bases from V and 3 bases from J; junction bases left unmatched: 2. Germline CDR1 and CDR2: SGHRS and YFSETQ. The CDR3 is 13 amino acids. The DNA of the CDR3 is TGCGCCAGCAGCGAACAGGGGACAGATACGCAGTATTTT. This sequence encodes CASSEQGTDTQYF.

As regards this clonotype: Relative to the germline gene, one junction end is altered; a read error may explain this. This chain connects TRBV6-2 or TRBV6-3 to TRBJ2-1; tentatively, D is TRBD1 or TRBD2 (5 bases each). This CDR3 has 12 residues. Germline-derived CDR1 and CDR2 are MNHEY and SVGEGT. The CDR3 DNA sequence: TGTGCCAGCAGTTACCAGGGCGGAACTAGACTCTTC. This codes for CASSYQGGTRLF.

The rearrangement joins TRBV14 to TRBJ1-2; D ambiguous. CDR1 and CDR2 from the germline V gene are SGHDN and FVKESK. V was trimmed by 1 base and J by 8 bases, leaving 11 bases between them. This CDR3 spans 13 amino acids. The chain's CDR3 is CASSQGRSGGYTF. In DNA form, the CDR3 reads TGTGCCAGCAGCCAAGGGCGTTCAGGCGGCTACACCTTC. The full variable domain, rest sourced from reference TRBV14 and TRBJ1-2, is EAGVTQFPSHSVIEKGQTVTLRCDPISGHDNLYWYRRVMGKEIKFLLHFVKESKQDESGMPNNRFLAERTGGTYSTLKVQPAELEDSGVYFCASSQGRSGGYTFGSGTRLTVV.

J is TRBJ2-5 and V is TRBV4-2, with D possibly matching TRBD2 (6 bases). Trimming stripped 0 bases from V and 5 bases from J, with 10 bases between. Looked up from germline, CDR1 is LGHNA and CDR2 is YNFKEQ. There are 14 residues in the CDR3. CDR3 nucleotides: TGTGCCAGCAGCCAAGATCCCCGGGGGGAGACCCAGTACTTC. It translates to CASSQDPRGETQYF.

The rearrangement links TRBV28 to TRBJ2-7; a weak D match, TRBD2 (6 bases). The CDR3 loop spans 13 amino acids. Trimming took off 8 bases at V and 0 bases at J, with 11 bases between the two ends. Germline V lookup: CDR1 MDHEN, CDR2 SYDVKM. This chain's CDR3 is CASWRGASYEQYF. The DNA of the CDR3 is TGTGCCAGCTGGAGGGGCGCCTCCTACGAGCAGTACTTC.

The chain combines TRBV28 with TRBJ2-7; D ambiguous. The germline V and J ends were trimmed by 2 bases and 2 bases, with 10 bases remaining between them. The CDR3 extends over 14 amino acids. Germline values: CDR1 MDHEN, CDR2 SYDVKM. CDR3 sequence (DNA): TGTGCCAGCAGTTTAGCGAATTCACCCTACGAGCAGTACTTC. Its translation: CASSLANSPYEQYF.

In this sample, this clonotype turned up a few times. The chain is built from TRBV6-6 and TRBJ2-5, with TRBD2 as a possible D gene (5 bases). V gave up 2 bases and J gave up 4 bases, with 8 bases separating them. Per germline, CDR1 MNHNY and CDR2 SVGAGI (reference sequence). The CDR3 has 13 residues. CDR3 region: CASSYGLAETQYF. The CDR3 DNA sequence: TGTGCCAGCAGTTACGGCCTAGCAGAGACCCAGTACTTC.

This clonotype came up many times. This chain joins TRBV7-2 and TRBJ2-2; 12 nucleotides agree with TRBD2. Germline V gene lookup returns CDR1 SGHTA and CDR2 FQGNSA. J lost 7 bases, V lost 0 bases, and 6 bases had no gene match. CDR3 length: 17 amino acids. CDR3 in DNA: TGTGCCAGCAGCTTAGCGTGGACTAGCGGGGCGCGCGGGGAGCTGTTTTTT. It codes for CASSLAWTSGARGELFF.

This clonotype has a handful of counts. This rearrangement joins TRBV7-2 to TRBJ2-3; 7 bases map to TRBD2. The V gene's germline CDR1 is SGHTA and CDR2 FQGNSA. The ends lost 0 bases at V and 2 bases at J; junction bases unmatched: 5. CDR3 length equals 16 residues. The CDR3 sequence: CASSLAGTTYTDTQYF. CDR3 in DNA: TGTGCCAGCAGCTTAGCCGGGACTACCTACACAGATACGCAGTATTTT.

This clonotype was detected a few times. The V gene is TRBV7-9, the J gene TRBJ2-5; 7 nucleotides line up with TRBD1. Germline loops: CDR1 SEHNR, CDR2 FQNEAQ (reference sequence). The CDR3 is 17 amino acids. Trimming took 5 bases from V and 1 from J; bases not matched to a gene: 13. CDR3 sequence reads: CASSPEWASGGQETQYF. The CDR3 DNA is TGTGCCAGCAGCCCCGAGTGGGCCTCAGGGGGCCAAGAGACCCAGTACTTC.

In this sample, this clonotype turned up many times. This chain's CDR3 is CASGGGQPQHF. For the CDR3, the DNA is TGTGCCAGCGGGGGGGGCCAGCCCCAGCATTTT. The V call is TRBV6-2 or TRBV6-3, the J call TRBJ1-5; TRBD1 is a possible D gene (6 bases). V gave up 8 bases and J gave up 7 bases, with 9 bases separating them. Germline V gives CDR1 MNHEY, CDR2 SVGEGT. The CDR3 has 11 amino acids.

The chain recombines TRBV6-2 or TRBV6-3 with TRBJ1-4; maybe TRBD1 (5 bases). The CDR3 has 18 residues. Trimming took 7 bases from V and 2 from J, leaving 23 bases between them. From germline, CDR1 is MNHEY and CDR2 SVGEGT. Written as DNA, the CDR3 is TGTGCCAGCACCGAGGGAGATGCGAGGGGCCGGACTAATGAAAAACTGTTTTTT. Amino acid sequence: CASTEGDARGRTNEKLFF.

This clonotype was recorded a few times. Written as DNA, the CDR3 is TGCGCCAGCAGCCCGACAGGGGTCACTGAAGCTTTCTTT. Its protein product is CASSPTGVTEAFF. The chain recombines TRBV4-1 with TRBJ1-1, with 8 bases matching TRBD1. Trimming cost V 4 bases and J 4 bases; bases outside gene matches: 2. The CDR3 spans 13 residues. Germline V lookup: CDR1 MGHRA, CDR2 YSYEKL.

On this clonotype itself: At one boundary the junction diverges from the germline segment, which might be a read error. This rearrangement joins TRBV10-2 to TRBJ2-1; 10 nucleotides match TRBD2. In germline, CDR1 is WSHSY, CDR2 SAAADI. This CDR3 has 12 residues. CDR3 residues: CASSESLAGRVF. CDR3 DNA: TGCGCCAGCAGTGAGTCACTAGCGGGAAGGGTCTTC.

This clonotype was observed at least ten times. The chain couples TRBV7-2 to TRBJ2-5, with 7 positions matching TRBD1. The CDR3 length is 15 residues. Germline loops: CDR1 SGHTA, CDR2 FQGNSA. With V trimmed by 5 bases and J by 2 bases, 8 bases remained unmatched. The CDR3: CASSDGQVYQETQYF. The CDR3 DNA follows: TGTGCCAGCAGCGACGGACAGGTATATCAAGAGACCCAGTACTTC. The variable domain in full, with the rest retrieved from reference TRBV7-2 and TRBJ2-5, is GAGVSQSPSNKVTEKGKDVELRCDPISGHTALYWYRQSLGQGLEFLIYFQGNSAPDKSGLPSDRFSAERTGGSVSTLTIQRTQQEDSAVYLCASSDGQVYQETQYFGPGTRLLVL.

V is TRBV12-3 or TRBV12-4 and J is TRBJ2-7, with 7 nucleotides matching TRBD1. After removal of 6 bases from V and 3 bases from J, the junction contained 11 bases not matched to a gene. The CDR3 is made up of 15 amino acids. CDR3 amino acids: CASSNARQGNYEQYF. The CDR3 DNA sequence: TGTGCCAGCAGCAACGCCCGACAGGGAAACTACGAGCAGTACTTC.

The sample holds a few counts of this clonotype. This chain joins TRBV28 and TRBJ1-1; D not certain. Germline CDR1 is MDHEN and CDR2 is SYDVKM. This CDR3 is 11 amino acids long. V was cut by 6 bases and J by 7 bases, with 9 bases left in between. The CDR3 coding sequence is TGTGCCAGCAGCCGCAGCTTTGAAGCTTTCTTT. It yields the protein CASSRSFEAFF.

This clonotype was seen a handful of times. The CDR3 loop reads CASSIDGYRAKETQYF. The CDR3 coding sequence is TGTGCCAGTAGTATTGACGGCTATCGGGCCAAAGAGACCCAGTACTTC. J is TRBJ2-5 and V is TRBV19; D gene ambiguous. From germline, CDR1 is LNHDA and CDR2 SQIVND (reference sequence). Deletions cut 3 bases from V and 3 bases from J, with 17 bases between. This CDR3 contains 16 residues. The entire variable domain, with the rest obtained from reference TRBV19 and TRBJ2-5, is as follows: DGGITQSPKYLFRKEGQNVTLSCEQNLNHDAMYWYRQDPGQGLRLIYYSQIVNDFQKGDIAEGYSVSREKKESFPLTVTSAQKNPTAFYLCASSIDGYRAKETQYFGPGTRLLVL.

V usage is TRBV9 and J usage is TRBJ2-1; D call uncertain. V gave up 4 bases and J gave up 5 bases, with 13 bases separating them. The CDR3 is 14 residues long. Germline-derived CDR1 and CDR2 are SGDLS and YYNGEE. CDR3 in DNA: TGTGCCAGCAGCCCGGAGCCCACCCACAATGAGCAGTTCTTC. This sequence encodes CASSPEPTHNEQFF.

The CDR3 sequence is CASNPGLAPNEQYF. CDR3 nucleotides: TGTGCCAGCAACCCGGGACTAGCGCCCAACGAGCAGTACTTC. The chain has TRBV6-2 or TRBV6-3 and TRBJ2-7; 10 positions match TRBD2. The CDR3 spans 14 residues. J gave up 5 bases and V 7 bases, and 8 bases lay outside the gene matches. Germline values: CDR1 MNHEY, CDR2 SVGEGT.

Many counts were recorded for this clonotype. This chain links TRBV28 with TRBJ1-1; D ambiguous. V dropped 6 bases and J dropped 2 bases, with 7 bases sitting between them. Germline lookup yields CDR1 MDHEN and CDR2 SYDVKM. CDR3 size: 12 residues. The CDR3 sequence is CASRVPNTEAFF. Here the CDR3 DNA reads TGTGCCAGCAGGGTCCCTAACACTGAAGCTTTCTTT.

This sequence joins TRBV6-5 and TRBJ1-1; tentatively, D is TRBD1 (5 bases). The length of the CDR3 is 13 residues. In germline, CDR1 is MNHEY, CDR2 SVGAGI. Trimming removed 6 bases at V and 1 base at J, with 9 bases between. The CDR3 DNA reads TGTGCCAGCAGCAGCGACAGGAACACTGAAGCTTTCTTT. It yields the protein CASSSDRNTEAFF.

This clonotype came up a few times. This chain links TRBV27 with TRBJ2-2; D is unresolved. Germline V gives CDR1 MNHEY, CDR2 SMNVEV (reference sequence). This CDR3 region has 14 residues. V lost 2 bases to trimming and J lost 6 bases, with 10 bases between them. Here the CDR3 reads CASSLGLVAGELFF. The CDR3 nucleotides are TGTGCCAGCAGTTTAGGCCTGGTAGCCGGGGAGCTGTTTTTT.

The chain has TRBV4-1 and TRBJ2-7; no clear D. There are 14 residues in the CDR3. Germline lookup yields CDR1 MGHRA and CDR2 YSYEKL. Trimming removed 3 bases at V and 0 bases at J, with 9 bases between. The CDR3 DNA reads as TGCGCCAGCAGCCAGGGTCGGAACTCCTACGAGCAGTACTTC. Protein sequence: CASSQGRNSYEQYF.

The table lists this clonotype with a few counts. Without the conserved terminal phenylalanine or tryptophan, this CDR3 likely stems from a read error. The chain is built from TRBV18 and TRBJ1-1; 7 bases are a match to TRBD1. The germline CDR1 and CDR2 sequences are KGHSH and LQKENI. The CDR3 has 14 residues. The trim removed 4 bases at V and 7 bases at J, leaving 9 bases unmatched. CDR3 DNA: TGTGCCAGCTCACTGAACCGACAGGGCTTTGAAGCTTTCTCT. Encoded protein: CASSLNRQGFEAFS.

This rearrangement joins TRBV5-4 to TRBJ2-7; TRBD2 matches 9 bases. This CDR3 contains 15 residues. Germline trimming cut 4 bases from V and 3 bases from J; bases unmatched to any gene: 8. Germline V CDR1 and CDR2: SGHNT, YYREEE (reference sequence). The CDR3 is CASSQPTSGDYEQYF. The CDR3 DNA reads TGTGCCAGCAGCCAACCGACTAGCGGCGACTACGAGCAGTACTTC.

The rearrangement joins TRBV20-1 to TRBJ2-1, with D unresolved. Germline lookup yields CDR1 DFQATT and CDR2 SNEGSKA (reference sequence). The CDR3 is 11 amino acids. Deletions cut 7 bases from V and 1 base from J, with 5 bases between. CDR3 amino acids: CSGRSYNEQFF. The CDR3 nucleotides read TGCAGTGGTAGGTCCTACAATGAGCAGTTCTTC.

The chain links TRBV5-1 to TRBJ2-1; D call uncertain. This CDR3 has 13 residues. Germline V gives CDR1 SGHRS, CDR2 YFSETQ. V dropped 2 bases and J dropped 4 bases, with 7 bases sitting between them. The CDR3 sequence is CASSFDVYNEQFF. The CDR3 DNA is TGCGCCAGCAGCTTTGACGTATACAATGAGCAGTTCTTC.